Presented here are 3 T cell receptor beta chains from one specimen sequenced in a study of blood T cell repertoires in COVID-19. Clones were read by immunoSEQ multiplex PCR, and TCRdb kept only the in-frame ones, dropping some. The table has over 200,000 clones, 84% seen once. The sequenced material came from PBMCs or T cells enriched from blood (not recorded which). These receptors originate from a man in his fifties or sixties who had recovered from COVID-19.

The V and J genes are TRBV3-1 (or the pseudogene TRBV3-2) and TRBJ2-3; D perhaps matches TRBD2 (6 bases). V lost 2 bases and J lost 3, with 9 bases in between. CDR1 is LGHDT, CDR2 YNNKEL, per germline (reference sequence). CDR3 length: 14 amino acids. This chain's CDR3 is CASSQFGGTDTQYF. DNA for the CDR3: TGTGCCAGCAGCCAATTCGGGGGAACAGATACGCAGTATTTT.

The chain has TRBV5-6 and TRBJ2-7; D is perhaps TRBD2 (6 bases). Germline V lookup: CDR1 SGHDT, CDR2 YYEEEE. V lost 4 bases and J 9 bases, leaving 20 bases between the germline ends. The CDR3 runs to 14 residues. Here the CDR3 reads CASSRGSGIQWQYF. DNA of the CDR3: TGTGCCAGCAGCCGGGGGTCAGGGATTCAGTGGCAGTACTTC.

This rearrangement joins TRBV9 to TRBJ2-1; 15 bases are a match to TRBD2. The CDR3 has 16 amino acids. J lost 7 bases, V lost 4 bases, and 6 bases had no gene match. Germline assignment: CDR1 SGDLS and CDR2 YYNGEE. The CDR3, as DNA: TGTGCCAGCAGCTATGGCGGGACTAGCGGGGGGAATGAGCAGTTCTTC. This codes for CASSYGGTSGGNEQFF. The entire variable domain, with the rest obtained from reference TRBV9 and TRBJ2-1, is as follows: DSGVTQTPKHLITATGQRVTLRCSPRSGDLSVYWYQQSLDQGLQFLIQYYNGEERAKGNILERFSAQQFPDLHSELNLSSLELGDSALYFCASSYGGTSGGNEQFFGPGTRLTVL.